Listed here are 28 T cell receptor beta chains from one sample, sequenced in a study of long-term antiretroviral therapy in people with HIV. The assay, immunoSEQ v3.0, was run at survey level. Method: immunoSEQ multiplex PCR; TCRdb's copy keeps in-frame clones and lacks some. The repertoire holds around 33,000 clones, around four fifths seen once, with roughly 14% in the top ten. The input for sequencing was unsorted PBMCs, taken 0.3 years after starting antiretroviral therapy. These receptor sequences come from a young man with HIV.

The genes are TRBV28 and TRBJ2-1, with D possibly being TRBD2 (6 bases). The CDR3 is 16 amino acids. CDR1 and CDR2 (germline): MDHEN, SYDVKM. Trimming took 6 bases from V and 9 from J, leaving 24 bases between them. CDR3: CASSSEGRGLGGEQFF. In nucleotides, the CDR3 is TGTGCCAGCAGCTCCGAGGGACGAGGGCTCGGGGGTGAGCAGTTCTTC.

The V and J genes are TRBV11-2 and TRBJ2-1; 7 bases map to TRBD1. CDR1 SGHAT and CDR2 FQNNGV come from the germline V gene. With 8 bases clipped from V and 0 bases from J, the junction kept 7 bases outside the gene matches. The CDR3 is 15 amino acids. CDR3 residues: CASGKGQSSYNEQFF. The CDR3, as DNA: TGTGCCAGCGGTAAGGGACAGTCCTCCTACAATGAGCAGTTCTTC.

The chain has TRBV5-4 and TRBJ1-3; D gene uncertain. CDR3 size: 14 residues. V dropped 4 bases and J dropped 3 bases, with 11 bases sitting between them. Germline V gene data show CDR1 as SGHNT and CDR2 as YYREEE (reference sequence). CDR3: CASSTGLVGNTIYF. CDR3 sequence (DNA): TGTGCCAGCAGCACTGGACTGGTTGGAAACACCATATATTTT.

The J gene is TRBJ1-3, the V gene TRBV9; D may be TRBD1 (6 bases). The ends were cut back, 8 bases at V and 0 bases at J, with 12 bases in the middle. The CDR3 runs to 14 residues. Germline CDR1 is SGDLS and CDR2 is YYNGEE. CDR3 nucleotides: TGTGCCAGTGGTAGGGGGAGCTCTGGAAACACCATATATTTT. This sequence encodes CASGRGSSGNTIYF. The whole variable domain, filled in from reference TRBV9 and TRBJ1-3, reads DSGVTQTPKHLITATGQRVTLRCSPRSGDLSVYWYQQSLDQGLQFLIQYYNGEERAKGNILERFSAQQFPDLHSELNLSSLELGDSALYFCASGRGSSGNTIYFGEGSWLTVV.

In this sample, this clone turned up a few times. The V call is TRBV4-1, the J call TRBJ2-2; either TRBD1 or TRBD2 may fit D (6 bases each). This CDR3 is 15 amino acids long. Trimming pared 0 bases from V and 15 bases from J, leaving 20 bases between. Germline V gene sequence: CDR1 MGHRA, CDR2 YSYEKL. The CDR3 reads CASSQDTGTSIPMFF. The CDR3 DNA sequence: TGCGCCAGCAGCCAAGACACAGGGACTTCAATACCGATGTTTTTT.

The chain has TRBV6-4 and TRBJ2-1; D not certain. V gave up 6 bases and J gave up 4 bases, with 10 bases separating them. The CDR3 has 13 residues. Germline CDR1 and CDR2: MRHNA and SNTAGT. The CDR3 loop reads CASSPDQYNEQFF. The CDR3, as DNA: TGTGCCAGCAGCCCTGACCAGTACAATGAGCAGTTCTTC.

The chain couples TRBV30 to TRBJ1-5; D might be TRBD1 (5 bases). Between the trimmed V and J ends, which lost 1 base and 2 bases, there was a span of 6 bases. The CDR3 length is 13 residues. The germline gives CDR1 GTSNPN, CDR2 SVGIG (reference sequence). The CDR3 region is CAWSGGGNQPQHF. CDR3 bases: TGTGCCTGGAGTGGGGGGGGCAATCAGCCCCAGCATTTT.

CDR3 sequence reads: CASSGRSYEQYF. CDR3 bases: TGTGCCAGCAGCGGCAGGAGCTACGAGCAGTACTTC. The chain couples TRBV9 to TRBJ2-7; D unclear. Trimming stripped 3 bases from V and 3 bases from J, with 7 bases between. CDR1 is SGDLS and CDR2 is YYNGEE in the germline V gene. This CDR3 comprises 12 residues.

The chain employs TRBV2 and TRBJ1-1; 8 bases align to TRBD1. V shed 3 bases, J shed 5 bases, and the junction held 8 bases outside the gene matches. The length of the CDR3 is 15 residues. Germline CDR1 and CDR2: SNHLY and FYNNEI. In nucleotides, the CDR3 is TGTGCCAGCAGTGAGAAGAGCAGGGGGCTTACTGAAGCTTTCTTT. Its protein is CASSEKSRGLTEAFF.

CDR3 loop: CASSFQGVNYGYTF. CDR3 nucleotide sequence: TGTGCCAGCAGCTTCCAGGGGGTAAACTATGGCTACACCTTC. This chain joins TRBV5-6 and TRBJ1-2, with 7 bases matching TRBD1. The CDR3 runs to 14 residues. The ends lost 2 bases at V and 2 bases at J; junction bases unmatched: 3. CDR1 is SGHDT and CDR2 is YYEEEE in the germline V gene.

The rearrangement uses TRBV20-1 and TRBJ1-1; possible D gene TRBD1, 5 bases. Trimming stripped 8 bases from V and 3 bases from J, with 10 bases between. Germline lookup yields CDR1 DFQATT and CDR2 SNEGSKA (reference sequence). CDR3 length: 11 amino acids. CDR3 region: CSLQVYTEAFF. The CDR3 bases are TGCAGTCTACAGGTTTACACTGAAGCTTTCTTT.

Only a few counts were recorded for this clone. The chain recombines TRBV19 with TRBJ1-2; D gene uncertain. The CDR3 loop spans 11 amino acids. Germline CDR1 is LNHDA and CDR2 is SQIVND (reference sequence). Trimming took 8 bases from V and 8 from J, leaving 12 bases between them. The CDR3 region has the DNA TGTGCCAGTGGAGAGGGAGCAGGCTACACCTTC. Its protein is CASGEGAGYTF.

This clone was found once. The chain combines TRBV14 with TRBJ1-1; D remains unclear. Germline lookup yields CDR1 SGHDN and CDR2 FVKESK. The CDR3 consists of 18 residues. The V and J ends lost 1 base and 0 bases respectively, with 18 bases between them. CDR3 in DNA: TGTGCCAGCAGCCAAGCGAAAGTGCCCCGCTATATGAACACTGAAGCTTTCTTT. This sequence encodes CASSQAKVPRYMNTEAFF.

This clone was detected once. The rearrangement joins TRBV19 to TRBJ1-5, with D possibly being TRBD1 (5 bases). The CDR3 runs 15 residues. CDR1 is LNHDA, CDR2 SQIVND, per germline (reference sequence). Trimming left V 3 bases short and J 7 bases short, with 16 bases between. The CDR3 bases are TGTGCCAGTAGTATGGGACCAGGGACGGGCCAGCCCCAGCATTTT. Translation: CASSMGPGTGQPQHF.

The rearrangement joins TRBV5-1 to TRBJ2-5; perhaps TRBD1 as D (6 bases). Germline V gene sequence: CDR1 SGHRS, CDR2 YFSETQ. The CDR3 totals 16 residues. The V end lost 4 bases, the J end lost 3 bases, and 19 bases lay between the germline ends. CDR3 sequence: CASSRPRTESKETQYF. The CDR3 region has the DNA TGCGCCAGCAGCCGGCCGCGGACAGAATCTAAAGAGACCCAGTACTTC.

In this sample, this clone turned up once. This sequence joins TRBV27 and TRBJ1-4; 8 bases match TRBD1. Trimming removed 5 bases from V and 8 bases from J; junction bases left unmatched: 7. The CDR3 is 14 amino acids. From germline, CDR1 is MNHEY and CDR2 SMNVEV (reference sequence). This CDR3 reads CASSPGQGREKLFF. In DNA form, the CDR3 reads TGTGCCAGCAGTCCAGGACAGGGTAGGGAAAAACTGTTTTTT.

The chain is built from TRBV7-2 and TRBJ2-7; weak D call: TRBD2 (5 bases). This CDR3 is built from 15 residues. The germline gives CDR1 SGHTA, CDR2 FQGNSA. Trimming took 5 bases from V and 0 from J, leaving 14 bases between them. Here the CDR3 reads CASSPQSGTSYEQYF. The CDR3 nucleotides are TGTGCCAGCAGCCCTCAGAGCGGAACCTCCTACGAGCAGTACTTC.

The table lists this clone with a few counts. The V gene is TRBV6-1, the J gene TRBJ1-5, with D possibly matching TRBD1 (5 bases). Deletions cut 6 bases from V and 0 bases from J, with 12 bases between. This CDR3 comprises 15 residues. Germline V lookup: CDR1 MNHNS, CDR2 SASEGT. The CDR3, as DNA: TGTGCCAGCAGCCGAACAGGTTATAGCAATCAGCCCCAGCATTTT. Translation gives CASSRTGYSNQPQHF.

This clone was observed a handful of times. The chain couples TRBV7-6 to TRBJ1-6; TRBD1 matches 7 bases. The trim removed 4 bases at V and 16 bases at J, leaving 7 bases unmatched. The CDR3 spans 12 residues. Germline CDR1 reads SGHVS; CDR2 reads FNYEAQ. The CDR3 region has the DNA TGTGCCAGCAGCTCGGACAGGAGAGTACTCCACTTT. This encodes CASSSDRRVLHF.

The chain employs TRBV27 and TRBJ1-6; D is ambiguous. This CDR3 comprises 12 residues. V gave up 10 bases and J gave up 3 bases, with 7 bases separating them. Germline V gene sequence: CDR1 MNHEY, CDR2 SMNVEV (reference sequence). The CDR3 bases are TGTGCCACCAGAGGCTATAATTCACCCCTCCACTTT. Its translation is CATRGYNSPLHF.

V usage is TRBV28 and J usage is TRBJ1-5, with a possible D match to TRBD1 (5 bases). The V gene's germline CDR1 is MDHEN and CDR2 SYDVKM. Between the trimmed V and J ends, which lost 3 bases and 3 bases, there was a span of 21 bases. This CDR3 is 18 amino acids long. CDR3 DNA sequence: TGTGCCAGCAGTTTGTCAGGCAGGGTGGTGGTTGCCAATCAGCCCCAGCATTTT. Encoded protein: CASSLSGRVVVANQPQHF.

V gene TRBV6-5 combines with J gene TRBJ1-2; a weak D match, TRBD1 (6 bases). The germline V gene has CDR1 MNHEY and CDR2 SVGAGI. Trimming pared 6 bases from V and 8 bases from J, leaving 13 bases between. This CDR3 spans 12 amino acids. CDR3 bases: TGTGCCAGCAGGACACAGGGATACGGCTACACCTTC. The encoded protein is CASRTQGYGYTF.

The CDR3 DNA sequence: TGCAGCGTTATAACGGGGGGGCCCAGCACAGATACGCAGTATTTT. Translation: CSVITGGPSTDTQYF. The J gene is TRBJ2-3, the V gene TRBV29-1, with 8 bases matching TRBD2. Germline lookup yields CDR1 SQVTM and CDR2 ANQGSEA. V shed 5 bases, J shed 0 bases, and the junction held 7 bases outside the gene matches. The CDR3 has 15 amino acids.

The chain carries TRBV5-1 and TRBJ1-1; the match to TRBD1 covers 7 bases. This CDR3 region has 16 residues. Germline CDR1 reads SGHRS; CDR2 reads YFSETQ. The J segment lost 0 bases and the V segment lost 4 bases, leaving 9 bases of the junction unmatched. The CDR3, as DNA: TGCGCCAGCAGCGCTCACAGGGGCCCGATGAACACTGAAGCTTTCTTT. Its translation: CASSAHRGPMNTEAFF.

The V and J genes are TRBV6-1 and TRBJ1-1, with D perhaps TRBD1 (6 bases). From germline, CDR1 is MNHNS and CDR2 SASEGT. The V and J ends lost 7 bases and 0 bases respectively, with 15 bases between them. CDR3 size: 15 residues. Here the CDR3 reads CASTSRGDMNTEAFF. The CDR3, as DNA: TGTGCCAGCACCTCGCGGGGGGACATGAACACTGAAGCTTTCTTT.

This chain joins TRBV13 and TRBJ2-1; 7 bases are shared with TRBD1. Germline V CDR1 and CDR2: PRHDT, FYEKMQ (reference sequence). V shed 9 bases, J shed 6 bases, and the junction held 5 bases outside the gene matches. The length of the CDR3 is 12 residues. CDR3 region: CASTGVVNEQFF. For the CDR3, the DNA is TGTGCCAGTACAGGGGTGGTCAATGAGCAGTTCTTC.

This clone was seen a handful of times. This chain connects TRBV11-2 to TRBJ1-2; weak D call: TRBD1 (6 bases). The V gene lost 5 bases and the J gene lost 4 bases, with 17 bases spanning the gap. The CDR3 covers 15 residues. Germline values: CDR1 SGHAT, CDR2 FQNNGV. The chain's CDR3 is CASSMTGPGGYGYTF. The CDR3 DNA follows: TGTGCCAGCAGCATGACAGGTCCCGGAGGCTATGGCTACACCTTC.

V and J are TRBV28 and TRBJ1-5; 7 bases map to TRBD1. The germline V gene encodes CDR1 MDHEN and CDR2 SYDVKM. The CDR3 sequence is 15 residues long. V shed 3 bases, J shed 3 bases, and the junction held 5 bases outside the gene matches. The CDR3: CASSFAGGDNQPQHF. CDR3 DNA: TGTGCCAGCAGTTTTGCAGGGGGGGACAATCAGCCCCAGCATTTT.